A selection of T cell receptor beta chains follows, all from one sample in a study of T cells after yellow fever vaccination. TCRdb independently ran MiXCR on the 5' RACE reads; one entry per CDR3 protein. Altogether around 320,000 distinct CDR3 sequences are present, approximately 4.5% being singletons, with the ten largest covering 19%. The starting material was PBMCs, obtained 15 days after the yellow fever booster vaccination. These receptor sequences come from a man aged 18 to 30 who received the YFV17D yellow fever vaccine. CDR3s include the opening cysteine and the closing phenylalanine or tryptophan. The order of the fields is D gene, clone size, V gene, CDR3 length, J gene, CDR3 DNA, CDR3 protein. A D gene is named only where the DNA matches it firmly. Size is stated for part of the rows, as once, few or many counts, or as a class when the clone is expanded.

d_call: -
clone_size: many
v_call: TRBV12-3/TRBV12-4
cdr3_length: 12
j_call: TRBJ1-5
cdr3_nt: TGTGCCAGCAGTATCCAACCATGGCCCCAGCATTTT
cdr3_aa: CASSIQPWPQHF

d_call: TRBD2
clone_size: many
v_call: TRBV20-1
cdr3_length: 15
j_call: TRBJ2-1
cdr3_nt: TGCAGTGCTAGAGAGCCTAGCGGGGTGGACAATGAGCAGTTCTTC
cdr3_aa: CSAREPSGVDNEQFF

d_call: TRBD2
clone_size: many
v_call: TRBV7-2
cdr3_length: 17
j_call: TRBJ2-1
cdr3_nt: TGTGCCAGCAGACGAAGCGCCGGGGGGGCCTTAGCTAATGAGCAGTTCTTC
cdr3_aa: CASRRSAGGALANEQFF

d_call: -
clone_size: few
v_call: TRBV6-1
cdr3_length: 13
j_call: TRBJ2-5
cdr3_nt: TGTGCCAGCAACTGGGGGCAGGGAGAGACCCAGTACTTC
cdr3_aa: CASNWGQGETQYF

d_call: -
clone_size: many
v_call: TRBV5-6
cdr3_length: 11
j_call: TRBJ2-3
cdr3_nt: TGTGCCAGCAGCTGGGGGGATACGCAGTATTTT
cdr3_aa: CASSWGDTQYF

d_call: -
clone_size: -
v_call: TRBV4-2
cdr3_length: 14
j_call: TRBJ1-4
cdr3_nt: TGTGCCAGCAGCCAAGGGGGCGGGTATGAAAAACTGTTTTTT
cdr3_aa: CASSQGGGYEKLFF

d_call: -
clone_size: many
v_call: TRBV4-1
cdr3_length: 15
j_call: TRBJ1-2
cdr3_nt: TGCGCCAGCAGTTCCTGGGAGGGGGAACTTAGGGGCTACACCTTC
cdr3_aa: CASSSWEGELRGYTF

d_call: -
clone_size: -
v_call: TRBV5-5
cdr3_length: 13
j_call: TRBJ1-4
cdr3_nt: TGTGCCAGCAGCTTGGACAGGGTAGGAAAACTGTTTTTT
cdr3_aa: CASSLDRVGKLFF

d_call: -
clone_size: -
v_call: TRBV19
cdr3_length: 16
j_call: TRBJ1-2
cdr3_nt: TGTGCCAGTATCCGTTCGCGACAAGCAGCTAACTATGGCTACACCTTC
cdr3_aa: CASIRSRQAANYGYTF

d_call: -
clone_size: -
v_call: TRBV27
cdr3_length: 16
j_call: TRBJ1-6
cdr3_nt: TGTGCCAGCAGTTTAGACTCCGGGCAGGGATATTCACCCCTCCACTTT
cdr3_aa: CASSLDSGQGYSPLHF

d_call: -
clone_size: many
v_call: TRBV29-1
cdr3_length: 14
j_call: TRBJ2-2
cdr3_nt: TGCAGCGTTGAAAGGGGAAGTGGCACCGGGGAGCTGTTTTTT
cdr3_aa: CSVERGSGTGELFF

d_call: -
clone_size: few
v_call: TRBV19
cdr3_length: 14
j_call: TRBJ2-3
cdr3_nt: TGTGCCAGTAGCTTCCCCTCGAGCACAGATACGCAGTATTTT
cdr3_aa: CASSFPSSTDTQYF

d_call: -
clone_size: -
v_call: TRBV14
cdr3_length: 17
j_call: TRBJ1-3
cdr3_nt: TGTGCCAGCAGCCAAGAGATCGGGACACTGTTGCGGAACACCATATATTTT
cdr3_aa: CASSQEIGTLLRNTIYF

d_call: -
clone_size: few
v_call: TRBV4-2
cdr3_length: 15
j_call: TRBJ1-1
cdr3_nt: TGTGCCAGCAGCCAAGATGGGTTCGGGGGGGCTGAAGCTTTCTTT
cdr3_aa: CASSQDGFGGAEAFF

d_call: TRBD2
clone_size: few
v_call: TRBV5-1
cdr3_length: 13
j_call: TRBJ2-1
cdr3_nt: TGCGCCAGCAGCTCCGGACTAGTTCTTGAGCAGTTCTTC
cdr3_aa: CASSSGLVLEQFF

d_call: TRBD2
clone_size: many
v_call: TRBV2
cdr3_length: 13
j_call: TRBJ2-7
cdr3_nt: TGTGCCAGCAGTCTGGGACTAGAGGTCGAGCAGTACTTC
cdr3_aa: CASSLGLEVEQYF

d_call: -
clone_size: few
v_call: TRBV7-9
cdr3_length: 15
j_call: TRBJ2-2
cdr3_nt: TGTGCCAGCAGCTTAGTTCTGGAGTGGACCGGGGAGCTGTTTTTT
cdr3_aa: CASSLVLEWTGELFF

d_call: -
clone_size: many
v_call: TRBV6-5
cdr3_length: 13
j_call: TRBJ2-3
cdr3_nt: TGTGCCAGCAGTTCATCGCCCCAGACAGCGCAGTATTTT
cdr3_aa: CASSSSPQTAQYF

d_call: TRBD1
clone_size: -
v_call: TRBV5-4
cdr3_length: 14
j_call: TRBJ1-4
cdr3_nt: TGTGCCAGCAGCTTGCAGGGGGCGGCTGAAAAACTGTTTTTT
cdr3_aa: CASSLQGAAEKLFF

d_call: TRBD1
clone_size: many
v_call: TRBV28
cdr3_length: 15
j_call: TRBJ2-1
cdr3_nt: TGTGCCAGCAGTTTAGAGACAGGGACCTACAATGAGCAGTTCTTC
cdr3_aa: CASSLETGTYNEQFF

d_call: -
clone_size: few
v_call: TRBV4-1
cdr3_length: 16
j_call: TRBJ2-2
cdr3_nt: TGCGCCAGCAGCCAAGAGGGACTGCCGAACACCGGGGAGCTGTTTTTT
cdr3_aa: CASSQEGLPNTGELFF

d_call: -
clone_size: few
v_call: TRBV7-2
cdr3_length: 13
j_call: TRBJ2-3
cdr3_nt: TGTGCCAGCAGCTTACAAGGGACGGGTACGCAGTATTTT
cdr3_aa: CASSLQGTGTQYF

d_call: -
clone_size: few
v_call: TRBV7-6
cdr3_length: 19
j_call: TRBJ1-6
cdr3_nt: TGTGCCAGCAGCTTAGCGCCCACGATGATCGGTCCCTCGGGGTCACCCCTCCACTTT
cdr3_aa: CASSLAPTMIGPSGSPLHF

d_call: -
clone_size: -
v_call: TRBV7-2
cdr3_length: 15
j_call: TRBJ2-7
cdr3_nt: TGTGCCAGCAGCCCCTCCCCAGACGCGAGATACGAGCAGTACTTC
cdr3_aa: CASSPSPDARYEQYF

d_call: -
clone_size: -
v_call: TRBV3-1
cdr3_length: 15
j_call: TRBJ1-4
cdr3_nt: TGTGCCAGCAGCCAAGGTACAGTGGGCGGTGAAAAACTGTTTTTT
cdr3_aa: CASSQGTVGGEKLFF

d_call: -
clone_size: many
v_call: TRBV20-1
cdr3_length: 12
j_call: TRBJ1-2
cdr3_nt: TGCAGTGCTAAGAGGGGGGCCTATGGCTACACCTTC
cdr3_aa: CSAKRGAYGYTF

d_call: -
clone_size: -
v_call: TRBV12-3/TRBV12-4
cdr3_length: 13
j_call: TRBJ2-1
cdr3_nt: TGTGCCAGCAGTATCAGGGACTACAATGAGCAGTTCTTC
cdr3_aa: CASSIRDYNEQFF

d_call: -
clone_size: -
v_call: TRBV13
cdr3_length: 13
j_call: TRBJ1-5
cdr3_nt: TGTGCCAGCACCCCGGGGACCCATCAGCCCCAGCATTTT
cdr3_aa: CASTPGTHQPQHF

d_call: -
clone_size: few
v_call: TRBV20-1
cdr3_length: 11
j_call: TRBJ2-5
cdr3_nt: TGCAGTGTACAAACCATTCGGGCCCAGTACTTC
cdr3_aa: CSVQTIRAQYF

d_call: TRBD1
clone_size: few
v_call: TRBV5-1
cdr3_length: 22
j_call: TRBJ1-1
cdr3_nt: TGCGCCAGCAGCAGCAGGGGGCCGACTTTACTTCCCAACGTTCCAATGAACACTGAAGCTTTCTTT
cdr3_aa: CASSSRGPTLLPNVPMNTEAFF

d_call: -
clone_size: many
v_call: TRBV10-3
cdr3_length: 14
j_call: TRBJ2-7
cdr3_nt: TGTGCCATCAGTGATGCAGGGGAGAGATACGAGCAGTACTTC
cdr3_aa: CAISDAGERYEQYF

d_call: TRBD2
clone_size: few
v_call: TRBV28
cdr3_length: 13
j_call: TRBJ2-5
cdr3_nt: TGTGTGAGACTAGCCTTGGACCAAGAGACCCAGTACTTC
cdr3_aa: CVRLALDQETQYF